The T cell receptor (beta chain) described here comes from a study of response to subunit inactivated influenza vaccine. V was shortened by 4 bases and J by 1 base, with 13 bases between the two germline ends. Per the germline V gene, CDR1 is LGHDT and CDR2 is YNNKEL (reference sequence). The CDR3 is 15 residues long. TCRdb processed the RT-PCR reads anew with MiXCR; each CDR3 protein has one entry. This table has some 570,000 distinct CDR3 sequences, 10% to 12% appearing once. These data also featured in a second study, about T cells expressing NK-cell markers. That source adds: UMI-tagged 5'RACE template switching yielded the TCR beta cDNA.

Sequencing used PBMCs from blood, obtained on the day of vaccination. This TCR came from a man in his forties or fifties who received an inactivated influenza vaccine. The chain combines TRBV3-1 with TRBJ2-5; D perhaps matches TRBD1 (6 bases). CDR3 sequence reads: CASSPFQGIQETQYF. The CDR3, as DNA: TGTGCCAGCAGCCCTTTCCAGGGGATCCAAGAGACCCAGTACTTC.